One and the same sample provided the 12 T cell receptor beta chains below, sequenced in a study of regulatory T cells in long-lasting Graves disease. Time point denoted: newly diagnosed GD, antithyroid drugs for less than 3 months. RNA isolated from PBMCs was used to make the TCR library. Arm-PCR of CDR3 regions with iRepertoire HTBI primers generated TCR beta libraries. In TCRdb, the multiplex PCR reads were re-called with MiXCR into one record per CDR3 protein. Here the sample spans fewer than 350,000 distinct CDR3 sequences, 18% being singletons. Sequences were derived from peripheral blood mononuclear cells (PBMCs), sampled at new diagnosis, from a patient treated with antithyroid drugs. The receptor set was obtained from a female donor with Graves disease.

This clonotype was detected once. The chain joins TRBV5-5 to TRBJ2-7; 13 bases match TRBD2. V shed 3 bases and J 10 bases; nucleotides not matched to a gene: 22. CDR1 SGHKS and CDR2 YYEKEE come from the germline V gene (reference sequence). The CDR3 consists of 19 residues. CDR3 protein: CASSSPHQIGTSGNNEQYF. In DNA, the CDR3 is TGTGCCAGCAGCTCCCCCCACCAGATTGGGACTAGCGGGAATAATGAACAGTACTTC.

This clonotype was seen a few times. This may be a read error, as it is one base from a much larger clone. The chain links TRBV3-1 to TRBJ2-7; the D is unclear. Germline values: CDR1 LGHDT, CDR2 YNNKEL (reference sequence). Trimming stripped 3 bases from V and 4 bases from J, with 10 bases between. The CDR3 has 13 residues. The CDR3 DNA reads as TGTGCCAGCAGCCAGATACTGAGTTACGAGCAGTACTTC. This translates into CASSQILSYEQYF.

The CDR3 here is CASSEGGRRTEAFF. The CDR3 DNA reads TGCGCCAGCAGTGAGGGGGGGCGGAGGACTGAAGCTTTCTTT. The rearrangement uses TRBV10-2 and TRBJ1-1; perhaps TRBD1 as D (6 bases). The CDR3 runs to 14 residues. V was cut by 2 bases and J by 5 bases, with 12 bases left in between. CDR1 and CDR2 from the germline V gene are WSHSY and SAAADI.

The gene calls are TRBV2 and TRBJ2-1; D gene unclear. V shed 5 bases and J shed 5 bases, with 10 bases lying between them. The CDR3 is 13 amino acids. Germline V gene data show CDR1 as SNHLY and CDR2 as FYNNEI. The CDR3 DNA is TGTGCCAGCAGTTTTATCCGCAACAATGAGCAGTTCTTC. It translates to CASSFIRNNEQFF.

The V and J genes are TRBV11-2 and TRBJ1-1; TRBD1 is a possible D gene (5 bases). V was clipped by 3 bases and J by 3 bases, with 14 bases between them. Germline lookup yields CDR1 SGHAT and CDR2 FQNNGV. The length of the CDR3 is 15 residues. The CDR3: CASSLGVRGDTEAFF. The CDR3 DNA reads TGTGCCAGCAGCTTGGGGGTGCGTGGGGACACTGAAGCTTTCTTT.

Ten or more counts support this clonotype. This chain joins TRBV7-9 and TRBJ2-2, with TRBD1 identical over 7 bases. Germline CDR1 reads SEHNR; CDR2 reads FQNEAQ (reference sequence). The trim removed 6 bases at V and 6 bases at J, leaving 7 bases unmatched. This CDR3 is built from 14 residues. In nucleotides, the CDR3 is TGTGCCAGCAGACAGGACAGGCTGTCCGGGGAGCTGTTTTTT. Amino acids: CASRQDRLSGELFF.

The sample holds many counts of this clonotype. The chain employs TRBV12-3 or TRBV12-4 and TRBJ1-2; D gene unclear. V was clipped by 6 bases and J by 0 bases, with 17 bases between them. The CDR3 is made up of 16 amino acids. The CDR3: CASSLSLFQANYGYTF. In nucleotides, the CDR3 is TGTGCCAGCAGCCTCAGTCTTTTCCAGGCTAACTATGGCTACACCTTC.

In its sample, this clonotype was seen many times. The rearrangement uses TRBV20-1 and TRBJ1-1, with D perhaps TRBD1 (5 bases). Germline V gene lookup returns CDR1 DFQATT and CDR2 SNEGSKA (reference sequence). The CDR3 spans 13 residues. Trimming removed 2 bases from V and 1 base from J, with 8 bases in between. CDR3 bases: TGCAGTGCTAGAACAGGCCAGAACACTGAAGCTTTCTTT. Amino acid sequence: CSARTGQNTEAFF.

The CDR3 nucleotides are TGCAGTGCTGGGACCGGCGGGAGAGCCTCCTACGAGCAGTACTTC. Protein sequence: CSAGTGGRASYEQYF. The chain employs TRBV20-1 and TRBJ2-7, with 7 bases matching TRBD2. There are 15 residues in the CDR3. V shed 5 bases and J 0 bases; nucleotides not matched to a gene: 10. Germline V gives CDR1 DFQATT, CDR2 SNEGSKA (reference sequence).

This clonotype occurred many times. This chain uses TRBV25-1 with TRBJ2-1; D remains unclear. V gave up 5 bases and J gave up 0 bases, with 8 bases separating them. Germline CDR1 reads MGHDK; CDR2 reads SYGVNS. The CDR3 sequence is 14 residues long. CDR3 DNA: TGTGCCAGCAGTAGCAGGTACTCCTACAATGAGCAGTTCTTC. Translated, it gives CASSSRYSYNEQFF.

This sequence joins TRBV27 and TRBJ1-5, with D tentatively TRBD1 (5 bases). Trimming took off 2 bases at V and 5 bases at J, with 7 bases between the two ends. Germline V gene sequence: CDR1 MNHEY, CDR2 SMNVEV (reference sequence). This CDR3 is built from 13 residues. The CDR3 loop is CASSLGTYQPQHF. CDR3 nucleotides: TGTGCCAGCAGTTTAGGGACGTATCAGCCCCAGCATTTT.

V is TRBV11-1 and J is TRBJ2-7, with 13 nucleotides matching TRBD2. Germline CDR1 and CDR2: SGHAT and FQDESV (reference sequence). V was pared by 5 bases and J by 6 bases, with 7 bases of the junction left unmatched. The CDR3 extends over 15 amino acids. The chain's CDR3 is CASSPRTSGRGEQYF. The CDR3, as DNA: TGTGCCAGCAGCCCCCGGACTAGCGGGAGAGGCGAGCAGTACTTC.